Listed below are T cell receptor beta chains from one sample, sequenced in a study of control samples from healthy donors and cancer patients. This table comes from immunoSEQ multiplex PCR, and its TCRdb copy is limited to in-frame clones, with some not included. The table has around 71,000 clones, more than 70% seen once; the top ten hold approximately 2.5%. Material for sequencing was PBMCs. These receptors all come from a woman aged 45-59 years with head and neck cancer. Both conserved end residues are part of each CDR3. The D gene is left open where the match is weak. Size is omitted from some rows. Given values are once, few, many or a class for expanded clones.

>TRBD2|NA|TRBJ2-2|TRBV2
CASTPELAGGTGELFF
TGTGCCAGCACTCCGGAATTAGCGGGGGGGACCGGGGAGCTGTTTTTT
>TRBD2|NA|TRBJ2-7|TRBV2
CASSGPTSGGAYEQYF
TGTGCCAGCAGTGGCCCAACTAGCGGGGGGGCCTACGAGCAGTACTTC
>TRBD2|NA|TRBJ2-7|TRBV7-2
CASSGAGGASLEQYF
TGTGCCAGCAGCGGCGCGGGGGGCGCCTCTCTCGAGCAGTACTTC
>TRBD1|NA|TRBJ2-3|TRBV4-3
CASSQSTGSTDTQYF
TGCGCCAGCAGCCAATCGACAGGGTCCACAGATACGCAGTATTTT
>NA|NA|TRBJ2-5|TRBV18
CASSAEPPSQETQYF
TGTGCCAGCTCGGCGGAGCCCCCGAGTCAAGAGACCCAGTACTTC
>NA|NA|TRBJ1-2|TRBV18
CASSPLKVTNYGYTF
TGTGCCAGCTCACCACTTAAGGTCACTAACTATGGCTACACCTTC
>NA|NA|TRBJ1-1|TRBV5-1
CASSLGPQGQRVF
TGCGCCAGCAGCTTGGGACCCCAGGGCCAAAGGGTATTT
>TRBD1|few|TRBJ1-4|TRBV11-2
CASSSRTGASEKLFF
TGTGCCAGCAGCTCTCGGACAGGGGCGAGTGAAAAACTGTTTTTT
>NA|NA|TRBJ2-6|TRBV6-6
CASSPYHGGSSGANVLTF
TGTGCCAGCAGTCCCTACCATGGGGGAAGCTCTGGGGCCAACGTCCTGACTTTC
>TRBD1|once|TRBJ2-5|TRBV3-1/TRBV3-2
CASSFRQGVIETQYF
TGTGCCAGCAGCTTCCGACAGGGGGTTATAGAGACCCAGTACTTC
>NA|NA|TRBJ1-1|TRBV11-3
CASSLEEGTEAFF
TGTGCCAGCAGCTTAGAAGAAGGGACTGAAGCTTTCTTT
>TRBD2|NA|TRBJ2-3|TRBV2
CASSQTSGGASHTQYF
TGTGCCAGCAGTCAAACTAGCGGGGGGGCGTCTCATACGCAGTATTTT
>NA|NA|TRBJ2-5|TRBV18
CASSPLEGGEETQYF
TGTGCCAGCTCACCACTGGAGGGGGGCGAAGAGACCCAGTACTTC
>NA|once|TRBJ1-2|TRBV19
CASSIGRQVGGYTF
TGTGCCAGTAGTATAGGGCGACAGGTGGGCGGCTACACCTTC
>NA|NA|TRBJ1-2|TRBV30
CAWSFGLANYGYTF
TGTGCCTGGAGTTTCGGATTAGCTAACTATGGCTACACCTTC
>NA|NA|TRBJ1-3|TRBV19
CASQWDSGNTIYF
TGTGCCAGCCAGTGGGACTCTGGAAACACCATATATTTT
>TRBD2|NA|TRBJ2-3|TRBV5-1
CASSPSGDRTDTQYF
TGCGCCAGCAGCCCAAGCGGGGATCGCACAGATACGCAGTATTTT
>NA|NA|TRBJ2-5|TRBV7-9
CASSLGQGGAQETQYF
TGTGCCAGCAGCTTAGGACAGGGAGGGGCGCAAGAGACCCAGTACTTC
>NA|few|TRBJ2-7|TRBV7-9
CASSLVGREQYF
TGTGCCAGCAGCTTAGTGGGTCGCGAGCAGTACTTC
>NA|NA|TRBJ2-7|TRBV5-5
CASSLRGGEQYF
TGTGCCAGCAGCTTAAGAGGTGGGGAGCAGTACTTC
>TRBD2|NA|TRBJ2-7|TRBV19
CASSLLAGGLTREQYF
TGTGCCAGTAGTCTTCTAGCGGGGGGCCTAACAAGGGAGCAGTACTTC
>NA|few|TRBJ1-1|TRBV11-1
CASSLSKGGNTEAFF
TGTGCCAGCAGCTTATCAAAGGGAGGGAACACTGAAGCTTTCTTT
>NA|NA|TRBJ2-2|TRBV2
CASSEPRGAITGELFF
TGTGCCAGCAGTGAACCGAGGGGGGCCATCACCGGGGAGCTGTTTTTT
>NA|NA|TRBJ2-2|TRBV30
CAWTGMVGELFF
TGTGCCTGGACAGGGATGGTCGGGGAGCTGTTTTTT
>NA|NA|TRBJ2-7|TRBV5-4
CASSLATGRSYEQYF
TGTGCCAGCAGCTTGGCGACAGGTAGATCCTACGAGCAGTACTTC
>TRBD1|NA|TRBJ1-1|TRBV19
CASSSGTGRGMMSTEAFF
TGTGCCAGTAGTTCAGGGACAGGGCGTGGAATGATGAGCACTGAAGCTTTCTTT
>NA|NA|TRBJ1-1|TRBV10-2
CASSEPDTNTEAFF
TGCGCCAGCAGTGAGCCTGACACGAACACTGAAGCTTTCTTT
>TRBD1|NA|TRBJ1-1|TRBV6-5
CASSRTGGSEAFF
TGTGCCAGCAGTCGAACAGGGGGCTCTGAAGCTTTCTTT
>NA|NA|TRBJ1-4|TRBV5-4
CASSLSSATNEKLFF
TGTGCCAGCAGCTTGTCTTCCGCAACTAATGAAAAACTGTTTTTT
>NA|NA|TRBJ1-2|TRBV7-9
CASSRDGYGYTF
TGTGCCAGCAGCCGTGACGGGTATGGCTACACCTTC
>NA|NA|TRBJ1-5|TRBV7-9
CASSPELGNMHF
TGTGCCAGCAGCCCCGAACTAGGTAATATGCATTTT
>NA|NA|TRBJ1-5|TRBV2
CASSWGSGVGQPQHF
TGTGCCAGCAGTTGGGGGTCGGGGGTAGGCCAGCCCCAGCATTTT
>NA|NA|TRBJ1-5|TRBV18
CASSGQSGVNQPQHF
TGTGCCAGCTCAGGGCAAAGTGGGGTAAATCAGCCCCAGCATTTT
>NA|NA|TRBJ1-5|TRBV19
CASSKRSGGQPQHF
TGTGCCAGTAGTAAGAGGTCCGGGGGGCAGCCCCAGCATTTT
>NA|few|TRBJ2-2|TRBV29-1
CSVDLTGENTGELFF
TGCAGCGTTGACCTGACAGGAGAGAACACCGGGGAGCTGTTTTTT
>NA|NA|TRBJ1-1|TRBV19
CASSIRTPTTEAFF
TGTGCCAGTAGTATTCGTACCCCTACCACTGAAGCTTTCTTT
>TRBD1|NA|TRBJ2-7|TRBV6-1
CASSEANFGTGSSYEQYF
TGTGCCAGCAGTGAAGCTAACTTCGGGACAGGGAGCTCCTACGAGCAGTACTTC
>TRBD1|once|TRBJ2-2|TRBV5-5
CASSPYRGTGELFF
TGTGCCAGCAGCCCGTACAGGGGCACCGGGGAGCTGTTTTTT
>TRBD1|NA|TRBJ2-7|TRBV19
CASSINRGPYEQYF
TGTGCCAGTAGTATAAACAGGGGACCCTACGAGCAGTACTTC
>NA|NA|TRBJ2-5|TRBV7-7
CASSTNWGETQYF
TGTGCCAGCAGCACAAATTGGGGGGAGACCCAGTACTTC
>TRBD2|few|TRBJ2-7|TRBV25-1
CASSQGTSGADEQYF
TGTGCCAGCAGTCAAGGGACTAGCGGGGCGGACGAGCAGTACTTC
>TRBD1|NA|TRBJ2-5|TRBV28
CASTGRGQETQYF
TGTGCCAGCACAGGCAGGGGGCAAGAGACCCAGTACTTC
>NA|NA|TRBJ2-3|TRBV13
CASSKWGDTQYF
TGTGCCAGCAGCAAATGGGGGGATACGCAGTATTTT
>NA|NA|TRBJ2-2|TRBV21-1
CASSKYGGGLNTGELFF
TGTGCCAGCAGCAAATATGGAGGGGGCCTGAACACCGGGGAGCTGTTTTTT
>NA|NA|TRBJ2-2|TRBV7-9
CASSLVRQLMNTGELFF
TGTGCCAGCAGCTTAGTAAGGCAGCTCATGAACACCGGGGAGCTGTTTTTT
>NA|NA|TRBJ2-6|TRBV11-3
CASSPTSGANVLTF
TGTGCCAGCAGCCCGACCTCTGGGGCCAACGTCCTGACTTTC
>TRBD1|NA|TRBJ2-7|TRBV9
CASSVGGTGDYEQYF
TGTGCCAGCAGCGTAGGTGGGACAGGGGACTACGAGCAGTACTTC
>NA|NA|TRBJ1-1|TRBV19
CASSRAGVGTEAFF
TGTGCCAGTAGTAGGGCCGGGGTTGGCACTGAAGCTTTCTTT
>NA|NA|TRBJ1-1|TRBV28
CASSLKGNTEAFF
TGTGCCAGCAGTCTCAAGGGGAACACTGAAGCTTTCTTT
>NA|NA|TRBJ1-3|TRBV6-1
CASSEAFGGSSGNTIYF
TGTGCCAGCAGTGAAGCCTTCGGGGGCTCCTCTGGAAACACCATATATTTT
>NA|NA|TRBJ1-5|TRBV4-1
CASSPRWQGSNQPQHF
TGCGCCAGCAGCCCCCGGTGGCAGGGTAGCAATCAGCCCCAGCATTTT
>NA|NA|TRBJ2-7|TRBV10-3
CAIGRTRDSYEQYF
TGTGCCATCGGTCGCACCAGGGACTCCTACGAGCAGTACTTC
>TRBD1|NA|TRBJ1-5|TRBV18
CASSPQRTGGVSQPQHF
TGTGCCAGCTCACCCCAAAGGACAGGGGGGGTTAGTCAGCCCCAGCATTTT
>NA|NA|TRBJ1-6|TRBV28
CASSLNIYNSPLHF
TGTGCCAGCAGTTTAAACATTTATAATTCACCCCTCCACTTT
>NA|NA|TRBJ1-1|TRBV11-2
CASSFRTVNTEAFF
TGTGCCAGCAGCTTCCGGACGGTGAACACTGAAGCTTTCTTT